The 7 T cell receptor beta chains presented below share a single source sample, sequenced in a study of metastatic and nonmetastatic thyroid tumors. Patients had received no treatment of any kind before thyroid surgery. Through MiXCR, TCRdb re-clonotyped the PCR reads. The sample includes under 20,000 clones, approximately 27% of them seen just once. Sequences were obtained from tumor tissue. The receptor source for this set is a female donor with papillary thyroid cancer or a benign thyroid nodule (not recorded which). Some clones in this sample may be carry-over from other donors' samples.

V gene TRBV27 combines with J gene TRBJ1-2; TRBD1 agrees at 12 bases. V was pared by 5 bases and J by 7 bases, with 11 bases of the junction left unmatched. CDR1 and CDR2 (germline): MNHEY, SMNVEV (reference sequence). The CDR3 is 16 amino acids. The CDR3: CASSPRSGTGGSGYTF. CDR3 nucleotide sequence: TGTGCCAGCAGTCCACGGTCCGGGACAGGGGGCTCTGGCTACACCTTC.

The V and J genes are TRBV20-1 and TRBJ1-1; 8 bases map to TRBD1. CDR3 length: 15 amino acids. V trimming: 3 bases; J trimming: 4 bases; junction bases outside the gene matches: 10. Germline V gene data show CDR1 as DFQATT and CDR2 as SNEGSKA (reference sequence). The CDR3 spells CSASTPGTGGTEAFF. The DNA of the CDR3 is TGCAGTGCTAGCACGCCCGGAACAGGGGGCACTGAAGCTTTCTTT.

There are many counts of this clone. J is TRBJ2-1 and V is TRBV19, with TRBD2 identical over 13 bases. Germline V CDR1 and CDR2: LNHDA, SQIVND (reference sequence). V shed 4 bases, J shed 9 bases, and the junction held 9 bases outside the gene matches. This CDR3 has 16 residues. CDR3: CASSRGTSGMGGEQFF. CDR3 sequence (DNA): TGTGCCAGTAGTAGGGGGACTAGCGGGATGGGTGGTGAGCAGTTCTTC.

The gene calls are TRBV2 and TRBJ1-2; TRBD1 matches 7 bases. V lost 6 bases, J lost 4 bases, and 5 bases stayed unmatched. This CDR3 comprises 13 residues. In germline, CDR1 is SNHLY, CDR2 FYNNEI. CDR3 in DNA: TGTGCCAGCAGACTACAGGGGATCTATGGCTACACCTTC. This translates into CASRLQGIYGYTF.

This clone showed up many times. The V and J genes are TRBV25-1 and TRBJ1-6; D remains ambiguous. This CDR3 has 13 residues. CDR1 and CDR2 from the germline V gene are MGHDK and SYGVNS. V was shortened by 2 bases and J by 10 bases, with 9 bases between the two germline ends. The CDR3 here is CASSEIGVSPLHF. DNA of the CDR3: TGTGCCAGCAGTGAAATTGGGGTCTCACCCCTCCACTTT.

V is TRBV10-3 and J is TRBJ2-7; D gene ambiguous. V was pared by 4 bases and J by 1 base, with 23 bases between. This CDR3 spans 18 amino acids. Germline V gene sequence: CDR1 ENHRY, CDR2 SYGVKD. In DNA form, the CDR3 reads TGTGCCATCAGTGTACCCGGCAATACCTTGGAAGGGTCCTACGAGCAGTACTTC. Its protein product is CAISVPGNTLEGSYEQYF.

The sample holds many counts of this clone. V is TRBV7-4 and J is TRBJ2-7, with 8 positions matching TRBD2. Germline trimming cut 2 bases from V and 5 bases from J; bases unmatched to any gene: 11. The V gene's germline CDR1 is SGHVT and CDR2 SQSDAQ. This CDR3 contains 16 residues. CDR3 loop: CASSLTNPSGCHEQYF. CDR3 nucleotide sequence: TGTGCCAGCAGCTTAACGAATCCTAGCGGGTGCCACGAGCAGTACTTC.